These 15 T cell receptor beta chains were sequenced from one sample in a study of blood T cell repertoires in COVID-19. TCRdb's copy holds only in-frame clones and misses some; the assay was immunoSEQ multiplex PCR. The sample lists tens of thousands of clones, 88% occurring once. Input material: peripheral blood. All receptors derive from an older woman with acute or convalescent COVID-19.

This chain joins TRBV6-2 or TRBV6-3 and TRBJ2-2, with 10 bases lining up with TRBD1. V dropped 4 bases and J dropped 5; count of bases not matched to a gene: 4. CDR1 is MNHEY and CDR2 is SVGEGT in the germline V gene. This CDR3 comprises 15 residues. CDR3 DNA sequence: TGTGCCAGCAGTTGGACAGGGGGTCGGACCGGGGAGCTGTTTTTT. This translates into CASSWTGGRTGELFF.

This clone was seen just once. The gene calls are TRBV13 and TRBJ2-7; D not resolved. Trimming took 5 bases from V and 4 from J, leaving 12 bases between them. The V gene's germline CDR1 is PRHDT and CDR2 FYEKMQ (reference sequence). This CDR3 comprises 13 residues. The CDR3 DNA sequence: TGTGCCAGCAGCCTACGACTCTCTTACGAGCAGTACGTC. Translated, it gives CASSLRLSYEQYV.

The CDR3 DNA reads TGTGCCAGCAGTCATATCACAGGGCTGGCTCAGCCCCAGCATTTT. Translating gives CASSHITGLAQPQHF. This chain joins TRBV6-2 or TRBV6-3 and TRBJ1-5, with TRBD1 as a possible D gene (6 bases). Per germline, CDR1 MNHEY and CDR2 SVGEGT. V lost 5 bases and J lost 6, with 17 bases in between. CDR3 size: 15 residues.

The V and J genes are TRBV4-3 and TRBJ2-3, with D perhaps matching TRBD2 (5 bases). CDR3 length equals 14 residues. Germline-derived CDR1 and CDR2 are LGHNA and YSLEER. Trimming took 4 bases from V and 2 from J, leaving 10 bases between them. The chain's CDR3 is CASSRDYATDTQYF. In DNA, the CDR3 is TGCGCCAGCAGCCGCGACTATGCCACAGATACGCAGTATTTT.

As DNA, the CDR3 is TGTGCCAGCAGTTTATCGGGCAGTTCTCAAGATACGCAGTATTTT. Translating it yields CASSLSGSSQDTQYF. The genes are TRBV27 and TRBJ2-3; D unresolved. The V gene lost 0 bases and the J gene lost 5 bases, with 12 bases spanning the gap. This CDR3 is 15 amino acids long. Germline-derived CDR1 and CDR2 are MNHEY and SMNVEV (reference sequence).

The genes are TRBV5-1 and TRBJ2-5; 8 nucleotides line up with TRBD2. The CDR3 is made up of 14 amino acids. V lost 1 base, J lost 5 bases, and 4 bases stayed unmatched. Per the germline V gene, CDR1 is SGHRS and CDR2 is YFSETQ. The CDR3: CASSLMVAGETQYF. In DNA, the CDR3 is TGCGCCAGCAGCTTGATGGTAGCGGGGGAGACCCAGTACTTC.

The gene calls are TRBV4-3 and TRBJ1-3; possibly TRBD1 for D (5 bases). This CDR3 comprises 15 residues. Germline V gene lookup returns CDR1 LGHNA and CDR2 YSLEER. Trimming stripped 0 bases from V and 4 bases from J, with 10 bases between. The CDR3, as DNA: TGCGCCAGCAGCCAAGATTCGGGGGTCGGAAACACCATATATTTT. It yields the protein CASSQDSGVGNTIYF.

This chain connects TRBV3-1 (or the pseudogene TRBV3-2) to TRBJ2-2, with 7 bases identical to TRBD1. CDR1 is LGHDT, CDR2 YNNKEL, per germline (reference sequence). This CDR3 is built from 15 residues. Unmatched junction bases numbered 5, after V lost 6 bases and J lost 1 base. CDR3 nucleotides: TGTGCCAGCAGGATATGGACAGGGAACACCGGGGAGCTGTTTTTT. This codes for CASRIWTGNTGELFF.

This rearrangement joins TRBV5-4 to TRBJ1-2, with TRBD1 matching 10 bases. The CDR3 covers 16 residues. Germline CDR1 is SGHNT and CDR2 is YYREEE (reference sequence). The V segment lost 1 base and the J segment 7 bases; nucleotides outside the gene matches: 10. CDR3 coding DNA: TGTGCCAGCAGCTTGCCCGGACAGGGGGTTAAGAGTGGCTACACCTTC. It is translated as CASSLPGQGVKSGYTF.

A note on this clone: This sample includes further DNA sequences coding for the same CDR3. The chain uses TRBV3-1 (or the pseudogene TRBV3-2) and TRBJ1-1, with 7 positions matching TRBD1. The V and J ends lost 6 bases and 7 bases, in that order; junction bases with no gene match: 14. CDR1 is LGHDT, CDR2 YNNKEL, per germline (reference sequence). The CDR3 is 15 residues long. The CDR3 sequence: CASSQSYRQGIEAFF. In DNA, the CDR3 is TGTGCCAGCAGTCAGTCCTATCGACAGGGTATTGAAGCTTTCTTT.

The chain employs TRBV12-5 and TRBJ1-6; unclear D gene. V lost 3 bases and J lost 9, with 6 bases in between. Germline V gene sequence: CDR1 LGHNT, CDR2 FRNRAP. The CDR3 extends over 12 amino acids. CDR3 nucleotide sequence: TGTGCTAGTGGTTTAGCGGGTTCACCCCTCCACTTT. This encodes CASGLAGSPLHF. Using reference TRBV12-5 and TRBJ1-6 for the parts outside the CDR3, the full variable domain is DARVTQTPRHKVTEMGQEVTMRCQPILGHNTVFWYRQTMMQGLELLAYFRNRAPLDDSGMPKDRFSAEMPDATLATLKIQPSEPRDSAVYFCASGLAGSPLHFGNGTRLTVT.

As DNA, the CDR3 is TGTGCCGTAGCGGGAGAAGAGACCCAGTACTTC. This sequence encodes CAVAGEETQYF. The chain couples TRBV28 to TRBJ2-5; 9 bases are a match to TRBD2. The germline gives CDR1 MDHEN, CDR2 SYDVKM. V lost 11 bases and J lost 3; bases outside the gene matches: 1. The CDR3 runs 11 residues.

The chain recombines TRBV4-3 with TRBJ2-1; 10 bases match TRBD2. Germline trimming cut 6 bases from V and 5 bases from J; bases unmatched to any gene: 7. The CDR3 is 15 amino acids. Germline CDR1 is LGHNA and CDR2 is YSLEER. The CDR3, as DNA: TGCGCCAGCAGTTTACTAGCGGGAAAAGACAATGAGCAGTTCTTC. Amino acid sequence: CASSLLAGKDNEQFF.

The V and J genes are TRBV4-3 and TRBJ1-6, with TRBD1 identical over 7 bases. This CDR3 comprises 15 residues. The ends lost 2 bases at V and 8 bases at J; junction bases unmatched: 6. Germline V lookup: CDR1 LGHNA, CDR2 YSLEER. CDR3 in DNA: TGCGCCAGCAGCCAAATAGCAGGGGGTGATTCACCCCTCCACTTT. The encoded protein is CASSQIAGGDSPLHF.

V is TRBV6-1 and J is TRBJ2-5, with D unresolved. The CDR3 is made up of 13 amino acids. Germline assignment: CDR1 MNHNS and CDR2 SASEGT. Trimming left V 2 bases short and J 4 bases short, with 8 bases between. The CDR3 here is CASSELSTETQYF. In nucleotides, the CDR3 is TGTGCCAGCAGTGAATTAAGCACAGAGACCCAGTACTTC.